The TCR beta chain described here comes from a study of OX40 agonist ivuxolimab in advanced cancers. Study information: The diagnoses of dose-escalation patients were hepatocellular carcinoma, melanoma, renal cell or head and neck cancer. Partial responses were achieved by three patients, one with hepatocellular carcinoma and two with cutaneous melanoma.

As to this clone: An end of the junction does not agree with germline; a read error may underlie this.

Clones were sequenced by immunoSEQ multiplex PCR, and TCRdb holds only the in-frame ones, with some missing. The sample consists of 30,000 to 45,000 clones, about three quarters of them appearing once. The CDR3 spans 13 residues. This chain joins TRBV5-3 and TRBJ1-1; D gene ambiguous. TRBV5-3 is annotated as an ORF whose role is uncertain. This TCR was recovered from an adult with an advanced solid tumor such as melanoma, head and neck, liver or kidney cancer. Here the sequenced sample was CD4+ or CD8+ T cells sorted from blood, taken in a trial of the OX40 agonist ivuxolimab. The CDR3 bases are TGTGCCAGCAGCTTGTTGAGGATCACTGAAGCTTTCTTT. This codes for CASSLLRITEAFF.